The T cell receptor (beta chain) described here comes from a study of molecular identifiers for immune sequencing clone quantification (dated by TCRdb to between 2017 and 2018). For the wider study: For a replicate experiment, the RNA from either approximately 20,000 or 100,000 naive CD8 T cells was divided into five aliquots, and four of those aliquots went on to sequencing. This methods study benchmarked molecular-identifier clustering-based TCR repertoire sequencing (MIDCIRS) and TCR RNA copy counting, using CD8 T cells to do so. Summary of the overall study and its limitations: The sizes of highly expanded clones could end up underestimated when identical TCR molecules share a barcode. Spiked-in Jurkat TCR RNA equivalent to a single cell was reported to be detectable even among approximately 1 million naive CD8 T cells. The naive libraries included spiked-in Jurkat TCR RNA (about nine copies' worth), and this Jurkat TCR RNA is not part of the donor repertoire. When barcode sub-clustering was not used, chimeric consensus sequences inflated TCR diversity, with chimeras reaching as high as 47%. Modeling estimated about three recovered TCR RNA copies per cell, compared with 8.5 to 10 by digital PCR, which implies around 33% capture efficiency. In CMV-specific effector cells, clones with more than 20 RNA copies contained over 97% of molecules, whereas in naive cells such clones contained under 1% of molecules.

V sheds 3 bases and J sheds 3 bases, leaving 12 bases between their ends. Via the germline V gene, CDR1 is SGDLS and CDR2 YYNGEE. The CDR3 goes from the cysteine to the phenylalanine over 14 residues. Only CDR3 DNA is held: 42 bases, read in frame from base 1. In the case of this clonotype: No antigen is known for it. The input lacks base qualities; no much larger clone sits a single base away.

Libraries came from PCR. The run used a NextSeq 500. Preparation of bulk TCR libraries followed a previously described approach, with the TCR primers listed in Table S5. Purification of total RNA was performed with the Qiagen AllPrep DNA/RNA kit. Before analysis, reads from multiple sequencing runs of the same library were pooled. In the paper's pipeline: Reads were retained only if the reads had an exact TCR constant sequence, and the retained reads were trimmed to 150 nt and grouped according to their 12-nt molecular barcodes. Reads inside each barcode group were sub-clustered using a 15% Levenshtein threshold, and a quality-weighted consensus sequence was constructed for each RNA molecule. Non-functional sequences were discarded, and so were lower-count sequences lying one edit away from another sequence. Based on a fit of two negative binomial distributions, barcode sub-clusters having less than 20% of the maximum read count were discarded. TCRdb reanalyzed the raw reads on its own, using fastp at Q25 for trimming and MiXCR for clone calling, and kept in-frame beta chains. A single entry per CDR3 protein holds the most common genes and DNA from its merged rows. TCRdb, not the original authors, processed these V and J calls. The sample table holds hundreds of thousands of distinct CDR3 sequences, of which 25% were seen once. The ten largest account for 0.75% to 0.8% of the sample.

Libraries of naive CD8 T cells were built from about 20,000 to 1,000,000 sorted cells, with 10%, 30% or 50% of the purified RNA used. On a BD FACSAria II, naive CD8 T cells were FACS-sorted as CD8+CD4-CCR7+CD45RA+ and collected into RLT Plus buffer. Roughly 10 TCR copies' worth of Jurkat RNA were spiked into roughly 17,000-1,100,000 naive CD8 T cell samples to test detection sensitivity. Enrichment of CD8 T cells was done with RosetteSep CD8+ T Cell Enrichment Cocktail plus Ficoll-Paque, and ACK red cell lysis came afterward. Rearrangement joined TRBV9 to TRBJ2-5, with TRBD1 tentatively as D gene (6 bases match). Material for sequencing was naive CD8+ T cells from blood, with Jurkat cell RNA spiked in. The cell subset or site tag for this specimen amounts to: FACS-sorted CD8+CD4-CCR7+CD45RA+ naive T cells. The receptor was isolated from a human donor in good health. Some libraries in this study had Jurkat cell RNA spiked in. The DNA is as follows: TGTGCCAGCAGCGCCTTGGACAGAAAAGAGACCCAGTACTTC. Its protein is CASSALDRKETQYF.